This is a list of T cell receptor beta chains from one sample in a study of blood T cell repertoires in COVID-19. Clones were sequenced by immunoSEQ multiplex PCR, and TCRdb holds only the in-frame ones, with some missing. The table includes 150,000 to 180,000 clones, 78% detected once. Sequencing was performed on peripheral blood. Receptors were obtained from an elderly man with acute or convalescent COVID-19. CDR3s include the opening cysteine and the closing phenylalanine or tryptophan. The order of the fields is CDR3 protein, V gene, clone size, J gene. Expanded clones are given a class, and other clones once, few, many or no size at all.

cdr3_aa: CASSLGGGGRSNEKLFF
v_call: TRBV5-6
clone_size: NA
j_call: TRBJ1-4

cdr3_aa: CASMTKQTGNDTQYF
v_call: TRBV21-1
clone_size: NA
j_call: TRBJ2-3

cdr3_aa: CASSPAGGRNYGYTF
v_call: TRBV18
clone_size: NA
j_call: TRBJ1-2

cdr3_aa: CASSPPLAGGLGNEQFF
v_call: TRBV18
clone_size: NA
j_call: TRBJ2-1

cdr3_aa: CASSDQGAAGELFF
v_call: TRBV19
clone_size: once
j_call: TRBJ2-2

cdr3_aa: CASTQTGGVEKLFF
v_call: TRBV5-1
clone_size: NA
j_call: TRBJ1-4

cdr3_aa: CASSARTGLRGGETQYF
v_call: TRBV9
clone_size: NA
j_call: TRBJ2-5

cdr3_aa: CASRTGAGNTEAFF
v_call: TRBV6-5
clone_size: once
j_call: TRBJ1-1

cdr3_aa: CASSFTDSKTYEQYF
v_call: TRBV5-1
clone_size: once
j_call: TRBJ2-7

cdr3_aa: CASSVAWGPGANVLTF
v_call: TRBV9
clone_size: NA
j_call: TRBJ2-6

cdr3_aa: CASSAGQGGTDTQYF
v_call: TRBV9
clone_size: NA
j_call: TRBJ2-3

cdr3_aa: CASSPDRVSPLHF
v_call: TRBV7-2
clone_size: few
j_call: TRBJ1-6

cdr3_aa: CASRLSTSGVDQPQHF
v_call: TRBV19
clone_size: NA
j_call: TRBJ1-5

cdr3_aa: CASSFPGGSYNEQFF
v_call: TRBV7-8
clone_size: NA
j_call: TRBJ2-1

cdr3_aa: CASSSFPDSDYGYTF
v_call: TRBV5-1
clone_size: NA
j_call: TRBJ1-2

cdr3_aa: CAIRGGNTGELFF
v_call: TRBV7-2
clone_size: once
j_call: TRBJ2-2

cdr3_aa: CASSRSTGGYYEQYF
v_call: TRBV7-6
clone_size: NA
j_call: TRBJ2-7

cdr3_aa: CASSQGDSLTYGYTF
v_call: TRBV14
clone_size: NA
j_call: TRBJ1-2

cdr3_aa: CASSQDVIGELFF
v_call: TRBV3-1/TRBV3-2
clone_size: once
j_call: TRBJ2-2

cdr3_aa: CASSPLGVNYGYTF
v_call: TRBV5-6
clone_size: NA
j_call: TRBJ1-2

cdr3_aa: CASKLDRGFNEQYF
v_call: TRBV5-4
clone_size: NA
j_call: TRBJ2-7

cdr3_aa: CASSITDRRDSPLHF
v_call: TRBV6-2/TRBV6-3
clone_size: NA
j_call: TRBJ1-6

cdr3_aa: CASRSMTGSTDTQYF
v_call: TRBV5-1
clone_size: NA
j_call: TRBJ2-3

cdr3_aa: CAWSQHRGTEQFF
v_call: TRBV30
clone_size: NA
j_call: TRBJ2-1

cdr3_aa: CASSRGGTVGDTQYF
v_call: TRBV5-1
clone_size: NA
j_call: TRBJ2-3